This is a list of T cell receptor beta chains from one sample in a study of CD8 T cells in Susac syndrome. TCRdb redid the calling of the immunoSEQ multiplex PCR reads with MiXCR, one entry per CDR3 protein. Here the sample spans about 210,000 distinct CDR3 sequences, nearly 97% being singletons. The sample comprised CD4+ T cells from PBMCs. The receptors originated from a human donor with multiple sclerosis. Each CDR3 is given with its conserved first and last residue. D genes are given only for firm matches. The listing skips clone size in some rows; elsewhere it reads once, few, many or a size class.

cdr3_aa | cdr3_nt | clone_size | j_call | d_call | v_call
CSAFRETQYF | TGCAGTGCTTTTCGGGAGACCCAGTACTTC | . | TRBJ2-5 | . | TRBV20-1
CASSGRLNYGYTF | TGCGCCAGCAGTGGTAGGCTCAACTATGGCTACACCTTC | . | TRBJ1-2 | . | TRBV10-2
CASSQPSGSSDTQYF | TGTGCCAGCAGCCAACCTAGCGGGAGTTCAGATACGCAGTATTTT | . | TRBJ2-3 | TRBD2 | TRBV3-1
CASSLTRPTDTQYF | TGTGCCAGCAGCTTAACCCGACCCACAGATACGCAGTATTTT | . | TRBJ2-3 | . | TRBV7-2
CATSDPDSGQETQYF | TGTGCCACCAGTGACCCCGACAGCGGACAAGAGACCCAGTACTTC | . | TRBJ2-5 | . | TRBV24-1
CASSERNRLRYYGYTF | TGTGCCAGCAGCGAAAGGAACAGGCTCCGATACTATGGCTACACCTTC | . | TRBJ1-2 | . | TRBV12-3/TRBV12-4
CASSVGRGGSYEQYF | TGTGCCAGCAGCGTAGGACGGGGGGGGTCCTACGAGCAGTACTTC | . | TRBJ2-7 | TRBD2 | TRBV9
CASSSSGGTEQYF | TGTGCCAGCAGTTCTAGTGGGGGGACAGAGCAGTACTTC | . | TRBJ2-7 | . | TRBV12-3/TRBV12-4
CAWSLRGFAEAFF | TGTGCCTGGAGTCTCCGAGGGTTCGCTGAAGCTTTCTTT | . | TRBJ1-1 | . | TRBV30
CASSQVEADQFF | TGTGCCAGCAGCCAAGTCGAAGCCGATCAGTTCTTC | . | TRBJ2-1 | . | TRBV14
CSVEVSRGYGYTF | TGCAGCGTTGAAGTGTCCAGGGGCTATGGCTACACCTTC | . | TRBJ1-2 | . | TRBV29-1
CASSPPYSLYGYTF | TGTGCCAGCTCACCACCCTACAGCCTCTATGGCTACACCTTC | . | TRBJ1-2 | . | TRBV18
CSVGQTGSKETQYF | TGCAGCGTAGGGCAGACAGGATCGAAAGAGACCCAGTACTTC | . | TRBJ2-5 | . | TRBV29-1
CASSLDRAVEAFF | TGTGCCAGCAGCTTAGATCGGGCAGTTGAAGCTTTCTTT | . | TRBJ1-1 | . | TRBV11-2
CSVVRQGPYEQYF | TGCAGCGTTGTTAGACAGGGGCCCTACGAGCAGTACTTC | few | TRBJ2-7 | TRBD1 | TRBV29-1
CASSFSGSADTQYF | TGTGCCAGCAGTTTTAGCGGGAGCGCAGATACGCAGTATTTT | once | TRBJ2-3 | TRBD2 | TRBV28
CASSVGREQYF | TGTGCCAGCAGCGTAGGGCGCGAGCAGTACTTC | . | TRBJ2-7 | . | TRBV9
CSVIPGPLNTEAFF | TGCAGCGTTATCCCGGGACCTCTGAACACTGAAGCTTTCTTT | . | TRBJ1-1 | . | TRBV29-1
CASSVDQGRVYGYTF | TGTGCCAGCAGCGTAGATCAGGGTCGGGTCTATGGCTACACCTTC | . | TRBJ1-2 | . | TRBV9
CASSQDRGAGVIPYEQYF | TGTGCCAGCAGCCAAGATCGAGGGGCGGGAGTCATCCCCTACGAGCAGTACTTC | . | TRBJ2-7 | TRBD2 | TRBV3-1
CAWSVSSFRENIQYF | TGTGCCTGGAGTGTCAGTTCATTCCGGGAAAACATTCAGTACTTC | . | TRBJ2-4 | . | TRBV30
CSVDRSNEQFF | TGCAGCGTTGACAGATCCAATGAGCAGTTCTTC | once | TRBJ2-1 | . | TRBV29-1
CASKTSGAGTDTQYF | TGTGCCAGCAAGACGTCGGGAGCGGGCACAGATACGCAGTATTTT | . | TRBJ2-3 | . | TRBV28
CASSLALSYGYTF | TGTGCCAGCAGTTTAGCGCTGTCTTATGGCTACACCTTC | once | TRBJ1-2 | . | TRBV12-3/TRBV12-4
CASSQPRYGYTF | TGTGCCAGCAGCCAGCCGCGGTATGGCTACACCTTC | . | TRBJ1-2 | . | TRBV12-3/TRBV12-4
CASSVGGTYNEQFF | TGTGCCAGCAGCGTTGGAGGAACCTACAATGAGCAGTTCTTC | few | TRBJ2-1 | . | TRBV9
CSARVEGRETQYF | TGCAGTGCTAGAGTCGAGGGCCGGGAGACCCAGTACTTC | . | TRBJ2-5 | . | TRBV20-1
CSARERQETQYF | TGCAGTGCTAGAGAACGGCAAGAGACCCAGTACTTC | . | TRBJ2-5 | . | TRBV20-1
CASSDSLLRWQFF | TGTGCCAGCAGTGACAGCCTTCTTCGTTGGCAGTTCTTC | . | TRBJ2-1 | . | TRBV9
CASSLDGRNSYEQYF | TGTGCCAGCAGCTTAGACGGCAGAAACTCCTACGAGCAGTACTTC | once | TRBJ2-7 | . | TRBV11-2
CASSQSVRQGTEQYF | TGCGCCAGCAGTCAATCAGTACGACAGGGGACCGAGCAGTACTTC | . | TRBJ2-7 | TRBD1 | TRBV23-1
CASSRDGNYEQYF | TGTGCCAGCAGTAGGGACGGTAACTACGAGCAGTACTTC | once | TRBJ2-7 | . | TRBV2
CACPNRDRVTGELFF | TGTGCCTGCCCTAACCGGGACAGGGTCACCGGGGAGCTGTTTTTT | . | TRBJ2-2 | TRBD1 | TRBV30
CASSEVTGGYGYTF | TGTGCCAGCAGCGAGGTAACAGGGGGTTATGGCTACACCTTC | . | TRBJ1-2 | TRBD1 | TRBV2
CAWSGQGSQPQHF | TGTGCCTGGAGTGGACAGGGGTCTCAGCCCCAGCATTTT | . | TRBJ1-5 | TRBD1 | TRBV30
CSVKPRDEAFF | TGCAGCGTGAAACCCCGGGACGAAGCTTTCTTT | . | TRBJ1-1 | . | TRBV29-1
CASSQTGTSTDTQYF | TGTGCCAGCAGTCAGACAGGGACTAGCACAGATACGCAGTATTTT | . | TRBJ2-3 | . | TRBV12-3/TRBV12-4
CASRGQVEQPQHF | TGTGCCAGCAGAGGACAGGTGGAACAGCCCCAGCATTTT | . | TRBJ1-5 | TRBD1 | TRBV12-3/TRBV12-4
CATKGTVSNQPQHF | TGTGCCACCAAAGGGACGGTTAGCAATCAGCCCCAGCATTTT | . | TRBJ1-5 | . | TRBV2
CASSQVKDAWQYF | TGTGCCAGCAGCCAAGTCAAGGACGCCTGGCAGTATTTT | . | TRBJ2-3 | . | TRBV4-2
CASSPLATGHYGYTF | TGTGCCAGCAGCCCCCTAGCCACAGGGCACTATGGCTACACCTTC | . | TRBJ1-2 | . | TRBV7-2